This is a list of T cell receptor beta chains from one sample in a study of CD8 T cells in ankylosing spondylitis. A single record per CDR3 protein comes from TCRdb applying MiXCR to the 5' RACE reads. Seen here are about 200,000 distinct CDR3 sequences, 20% to 30% observed once, and the top ten hold less than 8.5%. Sequenced material: blood, either unsorted or a sorted T cell fraction (not recorded which). Source of these receptors: a male donor with ankylosing spondylitis or in good health (not recorded which). Both conserved end residues are part of each CDR3. Fields, in order: V gene, J gene, CDR3 length, CDR3 protein.

V: TRBV12-3/TRBV12-4
J: TRBJ2-2
length: 13
CDR3: CASSLVITGELFF

V: TRBV20-1
J: TRBJ1-1
length: 16
CDR3: CSAVPRTRGRDTEAFF

V: TRBV20-1
J: TRBJ2-1
length: 14
CDR3: CSARTSGREREQFF

V: TRBV4-3
J: TRBJ2-7
length: 14
CDR3: CASSQDGLAYEQYF

V: TRBV6-1
J: TRBJ2-5
length: 15
CDR3: CASSPSGSWQETQYF

V: TRBV20-1
J: TRBJ2-5
length: 15
CDR3: CSARVIAGPQETQYF

V: TRBV12-3/TRBV12-4
J: TRBJ2-5
length: 14
CDR3: CASTGGRGWETQYF

V: TRBV7-9
J: TRBJ2-1
length: 11
CDR3: CASSPGHEQFF

V: TRBV9
J: TRBJ2-5
length: 16
CDR3: CASSKRTGANQETQYF

V: TRBV7-9
J: TRBJ1-1
length: 15
CDR3: CASSQWDRQNTEAFF

V: TRBV3-1
J: TRBJ1-5
length: 12
CDR3: CASSDRDQPQHF

V: TRBV12-3/TRBV12-4
J: TRBJ2-5
length: 12
CDR3: CASSPTSETQYF

V: TRBV6-1
J: TRBJ1-5
length: 15
CDR3: CASSVRQGGNQPQHF

V: TRBV20-1
J: TRBJ2-1
length: 12
CDR3: CSARQGSNEQFF

V: TRBV5-1
J: TRBJ2-1
length: 16
CDR3: CASSGRGASSYNEQFF

V: TRBV29-1
J: TRBJ2-7
length: 14
CDR3: CSVGQGDAPHEQYF

V: TRBV12-3/TRBV12-4
J: TRBJ2-1
length: 13
CDR3: CASRMGEANEQFF

V: TRBV3-1
J: TRBJ2-7
length: 13
CDR3: CASSPGTAYEQYF

V: TRBV3-1
J: TRBJ2-1
length: 14
CDR3: CASSRGRVGPEQFF

V: TRBV5-1
J: TRBJ2-2
length: 16
CDR3: CASSLAKLNRWGELFF

V: TRBV4-1
J: TRBJ2-2
length: 18
CDR3: CASSQGSLQGANTGELFF

V: TRBV5-6
J: TRBJ2-5
length: 13
CDR3: CASSFWAGETQYF

V: TRBV7-6
J: TRBJ2-7
length: 14
CDR3: CASSLDVRESEQYF

V: TRBV5-6
J: TRBJ2-7
length: 18
CDR3: CASRGLAGVITPVCEQYF

V: TRBV29-1
J: TRBJ1-1
length: 11
CDR3: CSAGENTEAFF

V: TRBV20-1
J: TRBJ2-1
length: 16
CDR3: CSARDRGGPSYNEQFF

V: TRBV29-1
J: TRBJ2-7
length: 13
CDR3: CSVASLGSYEQYF

V: TRBV7-2
J: TRBJ2-6
length: 16
CDR3: CASSLVGGSGANVLTF

V: TRBV29-1
J: TRBJ2-2
length: 11
CDR3: CSVGYTGELFF

V: TRBV10-3
J: TRBJ2-7
length: 14
CDR3: CAATGTSGSYEQYF

V: TRBV7-2
J: TRBJ2-1
length: 14
CDR3: CASSGAGGPDEQFF

V: TRBV7-9
J: TRBJ2-3
length: 15
CDR3: CASSQTGAVADTQYF

V: TRBV20-1
J: TRBJ2-2
length: 13
CDR3: CSARDLRIGELFF

V: TRBV12-3/TRBV12-4
J: TRBJ2-2
length: 14
CDR3: CASTSASFPGELFF

V: TRBV7-2
J: TRBJ2-7
length: 13
CDR3: CASSLAGDKVQYF

V: TRBV5-1
J: TRBJ2-7
length: 15
CDR3: CASSLEPSGSYEQYF

V: TRBV20-1
J: TRBJ2-4
length: 13
CDR3: CSASREAKNIQYF

V: TRBV12-3/TRBV12-4
J: TRBJ2-3
length: 16
CDR3: CASSFGLAGRLDTQYF

V: TRBV6-1
J: TRBJ2-1
length: 14
CDR3: CASSEVYRGDEQFF

V: TRBV20-1
J: TRBJ2-5
length: 17
CDR3: CSARGLDWEGARETQYF

V: TRBV6-1
J: TRBJ2-1
length: 14
CDR3: CASSPGHRYNEQFF

V: TRBV12-3/TRBV12-4
J: TRBJ2-7
length: 14
CDR3: CASRTSGRTYEQYF

V: TRBV28
J: TRBJ2-2
length: 16
CDR3: CASSLSGTGDTGELFF

V: TRBV20-1
J: TRBJ2-2
length: 14
CDR3: CSAHGQSNTGELFF

V: TRBV29-1
J: TRBJ1-1
length: 13
CDR3: CSGDRDLNTEAFF

V: TRBV20-1
J: TRBJ2-7
length: 15
CDR3: CSARLPGQGTDEQYF

V: TRBV10-1
J: TRBJ2-3
length: 16
CDR3: CASAPAIADSTDTQYF

V: TRBV5-6
J: TRBJ2-5
length: 16
CDR3: CASSPGLRGYQETQYF

V: TRBV7-2
J: TRBJ2-2
length: 14
CDR3: CASSPRSLDGELFF

V: TRBV10-3
J: TRBJ2-7
length: 12
CDR3: CAISEYVQEQYF

V: TRBV20-1
J: TRBJ2-1
length: 14
CDR3: CSAGTSGRMGEQFF

V: TRBV20-1
J: TRBJ1-2
length: 15
CDR3: CSARGRTGGAYGYTF

V: TRBV7-2
J: TRBJ2-3
length: 17
CDR3: CASSLVEKVSSTDTQYF

V: TRBV6-1
J: TRBJ2-1
length: 16
CDR3: CASRGLRGESYNEQFF

V: TRBV29-1
J: TRBJ1-1
length: 11
CDR3: CSVGRETEAFF

V: TRBV20-1
J: TRBJ2-7
length: 13
CDR3: CSARLGFLYEQYF

V: TRBV2
J: TRBJ2-1
length: 16
CDR3: CASGVLTGTPLDEQFF

V: TRBV7-8
J: TRBJ1-3
length: 15
CDR3: CASSFTRSSGNTIYF

V: TRBV7-3
J: TRBJ2-1
length: 13
CDR3: CASSITDYNEQFF